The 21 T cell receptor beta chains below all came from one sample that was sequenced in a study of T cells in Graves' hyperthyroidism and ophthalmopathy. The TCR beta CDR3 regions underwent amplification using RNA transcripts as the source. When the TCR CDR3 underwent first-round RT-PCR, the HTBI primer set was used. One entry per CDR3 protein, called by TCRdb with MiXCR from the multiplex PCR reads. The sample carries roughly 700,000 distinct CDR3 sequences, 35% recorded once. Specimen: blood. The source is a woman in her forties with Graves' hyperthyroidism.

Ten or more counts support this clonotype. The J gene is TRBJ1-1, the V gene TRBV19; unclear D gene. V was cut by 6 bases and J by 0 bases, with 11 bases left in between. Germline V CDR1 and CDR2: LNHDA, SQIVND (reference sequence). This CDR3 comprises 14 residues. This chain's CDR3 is CASRAGLMNTEAFF. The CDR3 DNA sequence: TGTGCCAGTAGGGCGGGCCTAATGAACACTGAAGCTTTCTTT.

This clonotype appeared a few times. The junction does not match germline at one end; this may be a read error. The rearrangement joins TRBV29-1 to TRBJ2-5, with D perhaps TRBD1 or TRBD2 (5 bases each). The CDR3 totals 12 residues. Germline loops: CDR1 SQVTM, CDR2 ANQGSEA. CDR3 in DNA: TGCAGCGTTGAAGGGCAGGGAGAGCCCCAGTACTTC. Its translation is CSVEGQGEPQYF.

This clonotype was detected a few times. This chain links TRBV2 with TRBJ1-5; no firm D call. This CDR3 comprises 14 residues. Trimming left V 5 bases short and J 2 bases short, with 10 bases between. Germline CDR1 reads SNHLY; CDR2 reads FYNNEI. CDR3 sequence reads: CASSYRERNQPQHF. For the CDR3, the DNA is TGTGCCAGCAGTTACCGGGAACGCAATCAGCCCCAGCATTTT.

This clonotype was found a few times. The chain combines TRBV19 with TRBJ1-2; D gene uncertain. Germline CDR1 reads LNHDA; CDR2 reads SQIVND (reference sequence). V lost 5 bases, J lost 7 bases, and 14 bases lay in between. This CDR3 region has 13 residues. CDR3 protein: CASSPREVGGYTF. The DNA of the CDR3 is TGTGCCAGTAGTCCCCGTGAGGTCGGTGGCTACACCTTC.

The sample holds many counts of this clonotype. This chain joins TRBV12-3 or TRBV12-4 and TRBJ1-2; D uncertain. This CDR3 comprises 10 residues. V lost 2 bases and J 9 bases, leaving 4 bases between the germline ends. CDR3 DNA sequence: TGTGCCAGCAGTTTAATGAGCTACACCTTC. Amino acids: CASSLMSYTF.

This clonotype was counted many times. The CDR3 DNA reads as TGTGCCAGCAGCCAAGAGGGGTACGCGGGAGGCTACACCTTC. It is translated as CASSQEGYAGGYTF. The genes are TRBV14 and TRBJ1-2; no reliable D call. The V gene's germline CDR1 is SGHDN and CDR2 FVKESK. The V and J ends lost 0 bases and 8 bases respectively, with 13 bases between them. The CDR3 loop spans 14 amino acids.

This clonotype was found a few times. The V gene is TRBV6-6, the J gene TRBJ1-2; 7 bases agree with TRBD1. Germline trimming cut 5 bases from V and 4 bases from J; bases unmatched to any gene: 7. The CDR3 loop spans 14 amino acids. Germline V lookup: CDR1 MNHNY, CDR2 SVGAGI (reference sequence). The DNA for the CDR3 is TGTGCCAGCAGTGAAGCGCAGGGGGGCTATGGCTACACCTTC. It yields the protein CASSEAQGGYGYTF.

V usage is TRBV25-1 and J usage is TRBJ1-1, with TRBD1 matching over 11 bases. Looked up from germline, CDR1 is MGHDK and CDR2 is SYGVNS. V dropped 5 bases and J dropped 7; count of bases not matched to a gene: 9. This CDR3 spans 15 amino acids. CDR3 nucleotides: TGTGCCAGCAGTTTATTCGGACAGGGGGCGGTTGAAGCTTTCTTT. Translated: CASSLFGQGAVEAFF.

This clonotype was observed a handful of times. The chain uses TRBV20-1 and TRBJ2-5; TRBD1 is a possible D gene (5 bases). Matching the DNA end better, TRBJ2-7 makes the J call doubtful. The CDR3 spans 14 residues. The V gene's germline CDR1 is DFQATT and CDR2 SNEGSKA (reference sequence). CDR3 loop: CSARGSSGFYEQYF. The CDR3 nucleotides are TGCAGTGCTAGGGGCTCTTCAGGGTTCTACGAGCAGTACTTC.

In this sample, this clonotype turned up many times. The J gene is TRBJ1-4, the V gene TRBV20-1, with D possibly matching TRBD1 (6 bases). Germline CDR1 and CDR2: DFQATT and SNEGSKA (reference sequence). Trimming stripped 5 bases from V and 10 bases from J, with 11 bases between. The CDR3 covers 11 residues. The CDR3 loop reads CSAVQGGKLFF. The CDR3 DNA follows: TGCAGTGCTGTACAGGGAGGAAAACTGTTTTTT.

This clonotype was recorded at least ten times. The CDR3 nucleotides are TGCAGCGTTGATGGCCCCGAGGGAGAGACCCAGTACTTC. Translation gives CSVDGPEGETQYF. The chain has TRBV29-1 and TRBJ2-5; a possible D gene is TRBD2 (5 bases). V dropped 3 bases and J dropped 4 bases, with 12 bases sitting between them. The length of the CDR3 is 13 residues. Germline lookup yields CDR1 SQVTM and CDR2 ANQGSEA.

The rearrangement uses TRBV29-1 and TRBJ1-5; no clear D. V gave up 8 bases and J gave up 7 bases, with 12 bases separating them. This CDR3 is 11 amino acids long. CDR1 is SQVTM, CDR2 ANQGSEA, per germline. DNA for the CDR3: TGCAGCTGGGTCAACGGACAGCCCCAGCATTTT. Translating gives CSWVNGQPQHF.

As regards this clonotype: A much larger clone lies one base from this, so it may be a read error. The CDR3 loop is CASSERPRGTDAFF. CDR3 DNA: TGCGCCAGCAGTGAAAGGCCGCGGGGGACTGACGCTTTCTTT. The chain has TRBV10-1 and TRBJ1-1; D possibly corresponds to TRBD1 (5 bases). Germline lookup yields CDR1 WNHNN and CDR2 SYGVQD (reference sequence). CDR3 length: 14 amino acids.

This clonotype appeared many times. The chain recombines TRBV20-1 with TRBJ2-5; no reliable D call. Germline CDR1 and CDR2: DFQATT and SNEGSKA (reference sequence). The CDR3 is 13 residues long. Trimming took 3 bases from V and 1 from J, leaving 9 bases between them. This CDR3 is CSASAQTQETQYF. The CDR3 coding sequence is TGCAGTGCTAGCGCGCAGACCCAAGAGACCCAGTACTTC.

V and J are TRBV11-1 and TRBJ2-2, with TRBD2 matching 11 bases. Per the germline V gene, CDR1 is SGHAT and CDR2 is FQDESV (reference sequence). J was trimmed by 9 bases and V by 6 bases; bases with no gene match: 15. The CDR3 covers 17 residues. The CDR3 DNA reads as TGTGCCAGCAGGCGGTTGGCTAGCGGGGGGTCGCCCAGGGAGCTGTTTTTT. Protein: CASRRLASGGSPRELFF.

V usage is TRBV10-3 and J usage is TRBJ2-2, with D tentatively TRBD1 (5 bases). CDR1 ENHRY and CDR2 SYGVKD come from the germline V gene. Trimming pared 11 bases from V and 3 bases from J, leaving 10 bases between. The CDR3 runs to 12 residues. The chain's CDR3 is CAWTRDTGELFF. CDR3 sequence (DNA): TGTGCCTGGACCAGGGACACCGGGGAGCTGTTTTTT.

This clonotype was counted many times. CDR3 in DNA: TGCGCCAGCAGCCAAGGGACAGGGGGCAGCTACGAGCAGTACTTC. It translates to CASSQGTGGSYEQYF. The chain employs TRBV4-3 and TRBJ2-7; 11 bases line up with TRBD1. V lost 1 base, J lost 3 bases, and 2 bases stayed unmatched. From germline, CDR1 is LGHNA and CDR2 YSLEER. CDR3 length equals 15 residues.

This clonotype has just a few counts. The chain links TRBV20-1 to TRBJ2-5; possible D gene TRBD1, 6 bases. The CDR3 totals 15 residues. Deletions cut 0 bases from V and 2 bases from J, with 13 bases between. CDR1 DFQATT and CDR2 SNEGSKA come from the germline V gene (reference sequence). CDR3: CSARDAQGQQETQYF. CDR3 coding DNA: TGCAGTGCTAGAGATGCACAGGGTCAACAAGAGACCCAGTACTTC.

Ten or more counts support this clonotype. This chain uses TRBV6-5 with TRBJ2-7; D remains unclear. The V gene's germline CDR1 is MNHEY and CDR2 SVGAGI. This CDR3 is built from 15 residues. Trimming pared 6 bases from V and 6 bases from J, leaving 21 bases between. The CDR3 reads CASSPGPPLSSEQYF. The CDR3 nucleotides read TGTGCCAGCAGCCCCGGACCTCCCCTTAGTAGCGAGCAGTACTTC.

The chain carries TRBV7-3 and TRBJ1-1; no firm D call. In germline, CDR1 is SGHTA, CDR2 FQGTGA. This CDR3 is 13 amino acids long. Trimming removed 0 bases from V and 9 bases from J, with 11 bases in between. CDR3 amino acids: CASSLTAYPQAFF. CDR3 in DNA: TGTGCCAGCAGCTTAACAGCTTATCCACAAGCTTTCTTT.

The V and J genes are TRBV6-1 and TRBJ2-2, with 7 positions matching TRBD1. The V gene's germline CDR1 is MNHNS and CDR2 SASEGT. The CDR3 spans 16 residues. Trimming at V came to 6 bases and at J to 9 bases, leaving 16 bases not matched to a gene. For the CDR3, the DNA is TGTGCCAGCAGGAGCCTAGGGGGCCAATATTCCAGGGAGCTGTTTTTT. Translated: CASRSLGGQYSRELFF.